This entry is about one T cell receptor (beta chain). As yet, its antigen is unknown. The data originate from a study of monozygotic twins with inflammatory bowel disease. Each of the TCR libraries took 3500 ng of total RNA. Researchers ran eight separate cDNA reactions for each sample. From the 5' RACE reads, TCRdb lists one entry per CDR3 protein and no DNA. This table lists roughly 170,000 distinct CDR3 sequences. The V gene's germline CDR1 is SGHRS and CDR2 YFSETQ. This CDR3 region has 16 residues. General study findings and limits: Repertoire similarity did not differ between concordant and discordant twins, possibly owing to limited power. Against healthy co-twins, IBD patients had lower TCRbeta diversity (measured by inverse Simpson).

This receptor was taken from a human donor with ulcerative colitis or Crohn's disease, or a healthy co-twin of an affected twin (not recorded which). Sequencing was performed on blood. The chain is built from TRBV5-1 and TRBJ2-2; lacking DNA, the TRBD2 call made by TCRdb goes unchecked. The CDR3 loop reads CASSPGLFDLTGELFF.